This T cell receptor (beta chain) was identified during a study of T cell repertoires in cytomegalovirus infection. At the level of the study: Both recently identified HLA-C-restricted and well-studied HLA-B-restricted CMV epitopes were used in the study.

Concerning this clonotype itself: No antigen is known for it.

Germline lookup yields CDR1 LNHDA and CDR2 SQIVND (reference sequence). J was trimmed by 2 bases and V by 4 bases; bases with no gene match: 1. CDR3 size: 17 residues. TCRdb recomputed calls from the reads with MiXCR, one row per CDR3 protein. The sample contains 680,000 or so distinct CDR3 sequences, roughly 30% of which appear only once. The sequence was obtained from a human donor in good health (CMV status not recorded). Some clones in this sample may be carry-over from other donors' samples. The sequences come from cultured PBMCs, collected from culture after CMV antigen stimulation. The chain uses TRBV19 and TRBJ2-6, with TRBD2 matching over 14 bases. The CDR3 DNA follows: TGTGCCAGTAGTAGGACTAGCGGGAGGACTGGGGCCAACGTCCTGACTTTC. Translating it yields CASSRTSGRTGANVLTF.